A single sample gave rise to the 6 T cell receptor beta chains below, sequenced in a study of blood T cells in healthy people across ages. Sample-barcoded 5' priming and a J-beta primer mix drove a second PCR of about 6 to 11 cycles. TCRdb re-called the 5' RACE reads through MiXCR, storing one row per CDR3 protein. The repertoire has 550,000 to 800,000 distinct CDR3 sequences, roughly 32% of them found once; the top ten carry over 15%. The sequenced material came from blood. All receptors derive from a woman of 80 years or more in good health.

This clonotype was counted at least ten times. The V and J genes are TRBV14 and TRBJ2-1; tentatively, D is TRBD2 (5 bases). The V end lost 0 bases, the J end lost 7 bases, and 13 bases lay between the germline ends. Looked up from germline, CDR1 is SGHDN and CDR2 is FVKESK. This CDR3 has 15 residues. The DNA for the CDR3 is TGTGCCAGCAGCCAAGATCTAGCAGCCCTGAATGAGCAGTTCTTC. It is translated as CASSQDLAALNEQFF.

In this sample, this clonotype turned up a few times. The chain links TRBV7-6 to TRBJ2-2, with unresolved D. With 1 base removed from V and 3 bases from J, the gap between germline ends came to 12 bases. The CDR3 length is 16 residues. Germline V gene data show CDR1 as SGHVS and CDR2 as FNYEAQ. CDR3 nucleotides: TGTGCCAGCAGCTTAGAATGGACGGAAGACACCGGGGAGCTGTTTTTT. This translates into CASSLEWTEDTGELFF.

This clonotype was picked up many times. The chain employs TRBV28 and TRBJ2-4, with TRBD2 as a possible D gene (5 bases). Trimming took off 5 bases at V and 0 bases at J, with 14 bases between the two ends. Germline CDR1 is MDHEN and CDR2 is SYDVKM. The CDR3 extends over 16 amino acids. CDR3 loop: CASSPMGEIAKNIQYF. The CDR3 DNA follows: TGTGCCAGCAGTCCCATGGGAGAAATAGCCAAAAACATTCAGTACTTC.

This clonotype occurred many times. The chain is built from TRBV6-5 and TRBJ2-6; a weak D match, TRBD2 (7 bases). There are 15 residues in the CDR3. Germline V gives CDR1 MNHEY, CDR2 SVGAGI. V was cut by 5 bases and J by 3 bases, with 11 bases left in between. CDR3 DNA: TGTGCCAGCAGTCGGGGGGCGCTTGGGGCCAACGTCCTGACTTTC. It encodes CASSRGALGANVLTF.

This clonotype was seen repeatedly, ten times or more. The chain combines TRBV13 with TRBJ1-1; D remains unclear. CDR3 size: 13 residues. With 1 base removed from V and 6 bases from J, the gap between germline ends came to 9 bases. Germline lookup yields CDR1 PRHDT and CDR2 FYEKMQ (reference sequence). CDR3 sequence (DNA): TGTGCCAGCAGCTTAGAACTTCAACCTGAAGCTTTCTTT. As protein: CASSLELQPEAFF. Supplemented by reference TRBV13 and TRBJ1-1, the full variable domain reads AAGVIQSPRHLIKEKRETATLKCYPIPRHDTVYWYQQGPGQDPQFLISFYEKMQSDKGSIPDRFSAQQFSDYHSELNMSSLELGDSALYFCASSLELQPEAFFGQGTRLTVV.

This clonotype was counted at least ten times. This chain joins TRBV20-1 and TRBJ2-1; 12 positions agree with TRBD2. This CDR3 spans 13 amino acids. V lost 6 bases and J lost 10; bases outside the gene matches: 7. Germline CDR1 DFQATT, CDR2 SNEGSKA (reference sequence). The CDR3 DNA sequence: TGCAGTGCGCGAGGGACTAGCGGGCAGGAGCAGTTCTTC. Translation gives CSARGTSGQEQFF.